This record covers a single TCR beta chain. Its antigen is undetermined. The sample comes from a study of T cell responses to AZD1222 COVID-19 vaccine. Study results and limitations: Dominant CD4 TCR responses targeted spike regions 160-218 and 743-854. The donors showed a predominance of white British ancestry and of females, with possible underestimation of clonal diversity.

Clones were read by immunoSEQ multiplex PCR, and TCRdb kept only the in-frame ones, dropping some. The sample lists more than 120,000 clones, roughly nine tenths occurring once. This CDR3 comprises 16 residues. V lost 0 bases to trimming and J lost 1 base, with 12 bases between them. Germline CDR1 and CDR2: MNHEY and SVGAGI. The sequencing here drew on peripheral blood, taken 28 days after the second AZD1222 dose. This receptor was taken from an adult who received the AZD1222 COVID-19 vaccine. V usage is TRBV6-5 and J usage is TRBJ1-1; the D is unclear. CDR3 coding DNA: TGTGCCAGCAGTTACTCGAATCCAGGACCGAACACTGAAGCTTTCTTT. Its protein product is CASSYSNPGPNTEAFF.